This T cell receptor beta chain was identified during a study of cytomegalovirus exposure and HLA in healthy donors (dated by TCRdb to the late 2010s). Context from the whole study: An earlier analysis of some 500 of the donors reported about 250 Gb of sequence data and some 120 million unique TCR beta sequences from about 200 million T cells. An earlier analysis of approximately 640 of the donors applied high-throughput TCR beta sequencing to assess whether each TCR beta V gene segment acted as functional or pseudogenic. The study combined high-throughput TCR immunosequencing, statistical association of individual TCRs with disease status, and machine learning to predict cytomegalovirus infection status. Because of strong linkage in the cohort, four or five DR-DQ haplotypes were treated as single units for association and clustering. Alongside the repertoire data, information on donor age, sex, ethnicity and CMV serostatus was compiled. Every discovery cohort repertoire had been produced on one sequencing platform. Besides the first cohort of hundreds of subjects, a separate validation cohort made up of 120 different subjects was used. Among about 370 genotyped donors of the cohort, an average of roughly 230,000 unique TCR beta nucleotide sequences was sequenced per donor, of which approximately 18% were non-productive. Using immunosequencing, the study profiled T cell repertoires from around 680 subjects and related those repertoires to cytomegalovirus serostatus. The study aimed to test whether signatures of past pathogen exposure could be identified by cataloging public T cell receptors. In the later analysis, no new phenotypic data were used to find candidate immune exposures; instead, reliance was placed on TCR beta sequences and their occurrence across donors. An early release that covered more than 550 HLA-typed donors contained around 300 gigabases of sequencing data and 85 million to 100 million unique TCR sequences. Typing coverage differed by locus: A, B, C, DRB1 and DQB1 were typed in roughly 620-640 donors, DQA1 in about 500, DPA1 in approximately 610, and DPB1 in 472. Genome-wide SNP genotypes for about three fifths of the roughly 700 donors were used in a later genetic analysis, which treated that subset as a discovery cohort. In a later analysis, previously published TCR beta repertoires from 550 to 750 donors were re-analyzed and high-resolution HLA genotyping was added so that TCR occurrence patterns could be studied. The genetic ancestry cluster associated with self-reported Caucasian donors included approximately 85% of the roughly 360 genotyped donors. Class I and class II HLA loci were covered by the typing at four-digit resolution. Points the paper makes about the study in general: Some IMGT-functional V segments, including TRBV6-2 and TRBV6-3, could not be distinguished by the 87-base-pair reads and were therefore excluded. A further reported finding was that TCR beta sequences accurately predicted the HLA-A and HLA-B alleles for most subjects in the first cohort. In a later analysis, some 18,000 TCR beta sequences were associated with specific HLA alleles at a false discovery rate of 0.05. Three of the identified cytomegalovirus-associated TCR beta chains were confirmed in vitro to be specific for cytomegalovirus antigens. In a later analysis, the rate of TCR association differed among HLA loci, with DRB1 alleles having the most associated TCRs and HLA-C alleles having the fewest. In a later analysis, HLA-associated TCR beta chains showed more clonal expansion and lower generation probabilities than non-associated chains that were equally common. Several of the top co-occurrence clusters appeared to be linked to parvovirus B19, influenza, CMV and Epstein-Barr virus, according to a later analysis. According to the authors, the approach could potentially be generalized to other disease states and immunological phenotypes. Immune exposure information for the cohort was limited to CMV serostatus. The classifier was reported to diagnose cytomegalovirus status with high specificity and sensitivity in both the original cohort and the validation cohort. A cluster of highly shared sequence variants was judged likely to be a technical artifact of the sequencing pipeline. In this cohort, only TCR beta chains were sequenced, and detectable features were limited by the absence of alpha or paired-chain data. According to a later analysis, most CMV-associated TCR beta chains appeared to be HLA-restricted, and the HLA associations seemed to be driven largely by CMV exposure. While some public TCRs were present in many individuals, most TCR sequences turned up only very rarely across donors. Because counts were too low, roughly 16 rarely observed V segments, including chromosome 9 orphons, were excluded from the earlier analysis of a few hundred of the donors. A later genetic analysis reported fewer N-insertions in productive TCRs among donors in an Asian-associated ancestry cluster than the roughly 620-donor mean. When HLA alleles, especially DR and DQ, strongly co-occurred, attributing TCR associations to individual alleles was difficult. A total of 164 TCR beta chains were listed by the study as associated with cytomegalovirus. Sequencing depth was assumed to be roughly uniform across donors in the presence/absence analyses, though that assumption may not hold. An earlier analysis of 450 to 750 of the donors showed that most TCR beta V segments appeared in productive rearrangements either about 90% or about 30% of the time, which broadly matched IMGT annotations. HLA typing was unavailable for some donors at each locus, so association tests used only the typed subset. Correlated functional status among segregating V segments might be attributable to linkage disequilibrium, but an unknown experimental factor could not be ruled out. An association between a missense DCLRE1C variant and V-gene and J-gene trimming of TCR beta chains was found in a later genetic analysis and replicated in an independent cohort.

Of note for this clone: The target of this receptor is not known. No base qualities exist here, and no much larger clone lies one base off it.

The library was built by means of the immunoSEQ multiplex PCR assay. A mixture of 60 forward primers for TCR Vbeta segments and 13 reverse primers for TCR Jbeta segments was used in the multiplex PCR. The CDR3 region of rearranged TCR beta genes was amplified from genomic DNA with a multiplex PCR assay. Amplified TCR beta libraries were sequenced as 87-base-pair reads on the Illumina HiSeq System. Turning to the authors' computational methods: A later analysis tallied roughly 76 million unique TCR beta chains across the 650 to 750 repertoires, and about 12 million of those chains were shared by two or more donors. Raw reads were error-corrected and collapsed into unique sequences by a nearest-neighbor algorithm in which closely related sequences were merged to remove PCR and sequencing errors. Alignment of CDR3 sequences to IMGT reference sequences was used to assign V, D and J gene segments. Each retained sequence needed at least a six-nucleotide match to both a V gene segment and a J gene segment. Rearrangements were classified as productive when the CDR3 lacked stop codons and remained in frame with V and J, and all other rearrangements were classified as non-productive. Following IMGT convention, CDR3 was defined as the stretch from the second conserved V-encoded cysteine up to the conserved J-encoded phenylalanine. The earlier analysis of about 590 of the donors excluded sequences that lacked an unambiguous match to a single V gene segment. In an earlier analysis of 587 of the donors, a V segment was called functional when productive rearrangements were above 56.7%, and segregating when the standard deviation between donors exceeded 5%. A statistical classification framework was built for diagnosing cytomegalovirus status from the catalog of TCR beta chain sequences. V and J gene assignment, in a later analysis, came from comparing TCR nucleotide sequences with IMGT/GENE-DB human TR gene sequences. A later analysis assigned CDR3 sequences and most-parsimonious VDJ recombination scenarios with the TCRdist pipeline. In a later analysis, each TCR beta chain was defined by its CDR3 amino acid sequence together with its V-gene family, and reads lacking a unique V-gene family were excluded. In a later analysis, 450 to 600 highly shared, low-generation-probability nucleotide sequences were removed to address suspected cross-contamination and a sequencing artifact. A later analysis calculated a clonal expansion index for each public chain from normalized within-repertoire ranks of inferred template counts. Generation probabilities in a later analysis came from a VDJ recombination model fitted to out-of-frame rearrangements, and those results were checked against IGoR. In a later analysis, hypergeometric tests were used to score TCR-TCR, TCR-HLA and TCR-CMV co-occurrence, with a repertoire-size bias correction applied to TCR pairs. In a later analysis, false discovery rates were estimated by permuting HLA or CMV assignments 20 times. In a later analysis, co-occurring TCRs were grouped using DBSCAN, with TCRdist sequence similarity added in when clustering inside HLA-allele-positive subsets. For co-occurrence clustering, repertoires with fewer than 30,000 or more than 120,000 public chains were excluded, along with four or five repertoires with anomalous nucleotide sharing. Here the immuneACCESS table is served through TCRdb, limited to in-frame sequences with V and J called. Missing clones are a known gap in these copies; in checked studies unresolved V genes cover under half, and the rest lacks a known reason. That table supplies the V and J calls and clone size; D and trimming were determined from the DNA. This sample is represented by around 140,000 clones; around 67% of them were singletons. The ten largest clonotypes hold around 1.6% of the sample.

The cohort consisted of 666 healthy bone marrow donors. All cohort members were sampled while nominally healthy, although unrecorded immune exposures were likely present. The donor tested CMV seronegative and was one of the 352 seronegative cohort members. A peripheral blood sample was provided by each donor, and peripheral blood mononuclear cells were used for TCR beta sequencing. The Qiagen DNeasy Blood Extraction Kit was used to extract genomic DNA from the blood cell samples. V lost 5 bases and J lost 6 bases, and the count of bases not matched to a germline gene is 4. From the cysteine through the phenylalanine, the CDR3 covers 15 amino acids. Solely the CDR3 DNA is kept, with 45 bases framed from the first base. The germline V gene provides CDR1 SGHTA and CDR2 FQGTGA.

The TCR comes from a young woman in good health and CMV-seronegative. The chain couples TRBV7-3 to TRBJ2-2; 12 bases in the junction line up with TRBD2. Sample: PBMCs. The CDR3 sequence is CASSRRLAGAGELFF. The nucleotide sequence reads TGTGCCAGCAGCCGCCGACTAGCGGGGGCCGGGGAGCTGTTTTTT.